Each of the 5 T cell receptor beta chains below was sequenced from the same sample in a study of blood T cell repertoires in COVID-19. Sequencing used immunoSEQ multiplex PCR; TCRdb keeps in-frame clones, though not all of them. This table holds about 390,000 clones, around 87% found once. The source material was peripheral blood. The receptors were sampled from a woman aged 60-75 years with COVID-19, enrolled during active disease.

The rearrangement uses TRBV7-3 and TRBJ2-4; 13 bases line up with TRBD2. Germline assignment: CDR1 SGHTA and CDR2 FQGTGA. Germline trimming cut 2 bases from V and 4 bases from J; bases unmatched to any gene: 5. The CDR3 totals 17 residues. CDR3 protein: CASSLSGTSGVKNIQYF. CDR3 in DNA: TGTGCCAGCAGCTTATCCGGGACTAGCGGGGTTAAAAACATTCAGTACTTC.

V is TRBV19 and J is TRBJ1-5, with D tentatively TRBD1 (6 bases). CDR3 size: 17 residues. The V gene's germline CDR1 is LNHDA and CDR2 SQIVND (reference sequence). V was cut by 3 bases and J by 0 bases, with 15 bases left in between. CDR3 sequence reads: CASSIVQGHVSNQPQHF. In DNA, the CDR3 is TGTGCCAGTAGTATTGTACAGGGCCACGTTAGCAATCAGCCCCAGCATTTT. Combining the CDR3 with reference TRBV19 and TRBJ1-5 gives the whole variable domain DGGITQSPKYLFRKEGQNVTLSCEQNLNHDAMYWYRQDPGQGLRLIYYSQIVNDFQKGDIAEGYSVSREKKESFPLTVTSAQKNPTAFYLCASSIVQGHVSNQPQHFGDGTRLSIL.

CDR3 sequence reads: CASTVQGAKGANVLTF. As DNA, the CDR3 is TGTGCCAGTACCGTACAGGGGGCGAAGGGGGCCAACGTCCTGACTTTC. V gene TRBV19 combines with J gene TRBJ2-6; 9 nucleotides agree with TRBD1. Trimming cost V 7 bases and J 4 bases; bases outside gene matches: 8. CDR1 is LNHDA, CDR2 SQIVND, per germline (reference sequence). The CDR3 length is 16 residues.

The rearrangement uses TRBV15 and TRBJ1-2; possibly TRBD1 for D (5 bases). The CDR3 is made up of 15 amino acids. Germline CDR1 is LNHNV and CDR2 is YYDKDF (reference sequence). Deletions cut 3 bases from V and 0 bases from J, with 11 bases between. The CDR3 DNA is TGTGCCACCAGCAGGGAAGGGGCAGCTAACTATGGCTACACCTTC. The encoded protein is CATSREGAANYGYTF. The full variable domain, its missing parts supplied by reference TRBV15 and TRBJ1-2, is DAMVIQNPRYQVTQFGKPVTLSCSQTLNHNVMYWYQQKSSQAPKLLFHYYDKDFNNEADTPDNFQSRRPNTSFCFLDIRSPGLGDTAMYLCATSREGAANYGYTFGSGTRLTVV.

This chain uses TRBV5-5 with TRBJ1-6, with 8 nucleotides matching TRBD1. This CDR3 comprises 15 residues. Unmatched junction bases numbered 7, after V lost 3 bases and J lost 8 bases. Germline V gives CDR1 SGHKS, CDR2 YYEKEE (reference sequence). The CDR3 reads CASSWAGGSYSPLHF. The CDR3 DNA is TGTGCCAGCAGCTGGGCAGGGGGCAGTTATTCACCCCTCCACTTT.